A selection of T cell receptor beta chains follows, all from one sample in a study of T cells in Graves' hyperthyroidism and ophthalmopathy. MiXCR, run by TCRdb on the multiplex PCR reads, gives a single entry per CDR3 protein. The sample has fewer than 400,000 distinct CDR3 sequences, approximately 15% seen once. Source material: blood. These receptors originate from a man aged 30-40 years with Graves' hyperthyroidism. Each CDR3 is given with its conserved first and last residue. Each record gives: clone size, J gene, V gene, CDR3 length, D gene, CDR3 protein, CDR3 DNA. The D gene is left open where the match is weak. Clone size is not always given. Where it is, it says once, few, many or a class for expanded clones.

few	TRBJ1-6	TRBV6-1	15	TRBD1	CASSPTRQGNSPLHF	TGTGCCAGCAGTCCTACCAGACAGGGAAATTCACCCCTCCACTTT
many	TRBJ1-2	TRBV11-2	12	NA	CASSFRNYGYTF	TGTGCCAGCAGCTTCCGCAACTATGGCTACACCTTC
few	TRBJ2-2	TRBV10-1	14	NA	CASRAGRLTGELFF	TGCGCCAGCAGGGCGGGCAGGCTCACCGGGGAGCTGTTTTTT
many	TRBJ1-1	TRBV20-1	12	NA	CSARGQNTEAFF	TGCAGTGCTAGAGGACAGAACACTGAAGCTTTCTTT
many	TRBJ2-1	TRBV27	14	NA	CASSLAGLGNEQFF	TGTGCCAGCAGTTTAGCGGGGCTAGGCAATGAGCAGTTCTTC
many	TRBJ2-1	TRBV29-1	18	TRBD2	CSVDALDGGRGPYNEQFF	TGCAGCGTTGACGCGCTCGACGGCGGGAGGGGTCCCTACAATGAGCAGTTCTTC
many	TRBJ2-3	TRBV28	16	NA	CASTRRWRARTDTQYF	TGTGCCAGCACCCGTCGGTGGCGCGCGCGCACAGATACGCAGTATTTT
few	TRBJ2-7	TRBV20-1	15	TRBD2	CSARGVLAGAYEQYF	TGCAGTGCTAGAGGGGTCCTAGCGGGGGCCTACGAGCAGTACTTC
NA	TRBJ2-3	TRBV29-1	15	TRBD2	CSVSLLAGFGNTQYF	TGCAGCGTATCCCTACTAGCGGGATTTGGAAATACGCAGTATTTT
many	TRBJ1-1	TRBV30	12	NA	CAWCQGSTEAFF	TGTGCCTGGTGTCAGGGGAGCACTGAAGCTTTCTTT
many	TRBJ1-1	TRBV10-3	18	NA	CAISEAPEAAGVNTEAFF	TGTGCCATCAGTGAGGCCCCAGAGGCGGCAGGGGTGAACACTGAAGCTTTCTTT
many	TRBJ2-7	TRBV3-1	14	TRBD1	CASSQVVRGYEQYF	TGTGCCAGCAGCCAAGTAGTCAGGGGGTACGAGCAGTACTTC
NA	TRBJ2-3	TRBV29-1	14	TRBD2	CSASRGVDTDTQYF	TGCAGCGCCTCGCGGGGGGTGGACACAGATACGCAGTATTTT
many	TRBJ2-7	TRBV30	12	NA	CAWSETSKEQYF	TGTGCCTGGAGTGAGACTAGTAAGGAGCAGTACTTC
NA	TRBJ2-3	TRBV2	14	TRBD1	CASRQGTGTDTQYF	TGTGCCAGTAGACAGGGAACGGGCACAGATACGCAGTATTTT
few	TRBJ2-2	TRBV20-1	14	TRBD2	CSASSGRGTGELFF	TGCAGTGCATCTAGCGGGAGGGGAACCGGGGAGCTGTTTTTT
many	TRBJ2-1	TRBV20-1	17	TRBD2	CSAEKRLAGGSYNEQFF	TGCAGTGCCGAAAAACGCTTAGCGGGAGGTTCCTACAATGAGCAGTTCTTC
many	TRBJ1-1	TRBV7-8	15	NA	CASSLAAAMNTEAFF	TGTGCCAGCAGCTTAGCCGCAGCCATGAACACTGAAGCTTTCTTT
NA	TRBJ1-3	TRBV19	12	NA	CAKWTSGNTIYF	TGTGCCAAGTGGACATCTGGAAACACCATATATTTT
many	TRBJ1-3	TRBV27	15	NA	CASSFTGSVGNTIYF	TGTGCCAGCAGTTTTACAGGGTCGGTTGGAAACACCATATATTTT
many	TRBJ2-1	TRBV20-1	13	TRBD2	CSAGTSGYNEQFF	TGCAGTGCTGGGACTAGCGGGTACAATGAGCAGTTCTTC
NA	TRBJ1-5	TRBV10-3	15	NA	CAISEGGQHNQPQHF	TGTGCCATCAGTGAGGGTGGACAGCACAATCAGCCCCAGCATTTT
NA	TRBJ1-5	TRBV20-1	14	NA	CSASGTLFNQPQHF	TGCAGTGCTAGCGGGACCCTCTTTAATCAGCCCCAGCATTTT
NA	TRBJ2-2	TRBV11-2	14	NA	CASSLTRDTGELFF	TGTGCCAGCAGCCTTACAAGGGACACCGGGGAGCTGTTTTTT
many	TRBJ1-2	TRBV3-1	14	NA	CASSHDANFLGYTF	TGTGCCAGCAGCCACGACGCCAATTTTCTAGGCTACACCTTC
few	TRBJ2-1	TRBV20-1	17	NA	CSASSHWIGTPYNEQFF	TGCAGTGCTAGTTCCCACTGGATCGGGACTCCGTACAATGAGCAGTTCTTC
many	TRBJ1-5	TRBV2	16	TRBD1	CASSFDRALDNQPQHF	TGTGCCAGCAGTTTTGACAGGGCCCTTGACAATCAGCCCCAGCATTTT
NA	TRBJ1-4	TRBV4-1	16	TRBD1	CASSQGWDRGNEKLFF	TGCGCCAGCAGCCAAGGCTGGGACAGGGGGAATGAAAAACTGTTTTTT
NA	TRBJ2-1	TRBV7-9	13	TRBD2	CASSLSGRAEQFF	TGTGCCAGCAGCTTGAGCGGGAGGGCTGAGCAGTTCTTC
few	TRBJ1-5	TRBV19	15	NA	CASTNQGNLGQPQHF	TGTGCCAGCACTAATCAGGGAAATCTGGGACAGCCCCAGCATTTT
NA	TRBJ2-2	TRBV5-6	17	TRBD2	CASSLVEGGLGTGELFF	TGTGCCAGCAGCTTGGTAGAGGGAGGGCTTGGAACCGGGGAGCTGTTTTTT
NA	TRBJ1-5	TRBV18	16	TRBD1	CASSPGQGAFGQPQHF	TGTGCCAGCTCCCCGGGACAGGGGGCGTTTGGTCAGCCCCAGCATTTT
many	TRBJ1-6	TRBV2	16	NA	CASSEVRTRNNSPLHF	TGTGCCAGCAGTGAAGTACGGACACGGAATAATTCACCCCTCCACTTT
NA	TRBJ2-7	TRBV28	13	NA	CASSLSGSSEQYF	TGTGCCAGCAGTTTATCGGGGAGTTCGGAGCAGTACTTC
many	TRBJ1-2	TRBV7-2	15	TRBD1	CASSSSQGAGYGYTF	TGTGCCAGCAGCTCCTCACAGGGGGCCGGGTATGGCTACACCTTC
many	TRBJ2-7	TRBV5-1	15	NA	CASSLDSGIMYEQYF	TGCGCCAGCAGCTTGGATTCGGGGATCATGTACGAGCAGTACTTC
NA	TRBJ2-7	TRBV6-2/TRBV6-3	11	TRBD1	CASRGLDEQYF	TGTGCCAGTAGGGGGCTGGACGAGCAGTACTTC